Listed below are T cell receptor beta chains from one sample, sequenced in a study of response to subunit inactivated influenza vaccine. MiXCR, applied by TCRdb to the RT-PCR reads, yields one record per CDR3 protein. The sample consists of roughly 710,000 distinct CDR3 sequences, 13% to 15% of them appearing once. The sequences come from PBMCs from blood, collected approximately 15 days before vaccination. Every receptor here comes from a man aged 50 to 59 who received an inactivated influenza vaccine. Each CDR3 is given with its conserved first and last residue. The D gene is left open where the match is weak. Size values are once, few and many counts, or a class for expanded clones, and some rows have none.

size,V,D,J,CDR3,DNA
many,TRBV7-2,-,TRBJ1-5,CASSLGLGYQPQHF,TGTGCCAGCAGCTTAGGTTTGGGGTATCAGCCCCAGCATTTT
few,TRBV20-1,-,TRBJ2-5,CSANGPLGETQYF,TGCAGTGCGAACGGGCCCTTGGGAGAGACCCAGTACTTC
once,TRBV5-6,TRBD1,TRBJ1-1,CASSAPGQLNTEAFF,TGTGCCAGCAGTGCCCCGGGACAGCTGAACACTGAAGCTTTCTTT
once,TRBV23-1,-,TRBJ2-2,CASSQADKGTGELFF,TGCGCCAGCAGTCAAGCCGACAAAGGGACCGGGGAGCTGTTTTTT
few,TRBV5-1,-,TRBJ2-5,CASSLAVGFQETQYF,TGCGCCAGCAGCTTGGCGGTAGGGTTCCAAGAGACCCAGTACTTC
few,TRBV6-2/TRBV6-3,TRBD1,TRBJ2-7,CASINLDRETSYEQYF,TGTGCCAGCATCAACCTGGACAGGGAGACCTCCTACGAGCAGTACTTC
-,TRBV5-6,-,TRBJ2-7,CASSLARGWYEQYF,TGTGCCAGCAGCTTAGCCAGGGGCTGGTACGAGCAGTACTTC
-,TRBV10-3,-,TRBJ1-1,CAISPSRGQRMNTEAFF,TGTGCCATCAGTCCATCCCGCGGACAGCGAATGAACACTGAAGCTTTCTTT
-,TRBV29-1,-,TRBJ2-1,CSAPEGGRWGEGEQFF,TGCAGCGCCCCGGAGGGTGGCCGGTGGGGGGAAGGGGAGCAGTTCTTC
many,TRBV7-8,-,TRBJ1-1,CASSLAENENGEAFF,TGTGCCAGCAGCTTAGCCGAGAACGAGAACGGTGAAGCTTTCTTT
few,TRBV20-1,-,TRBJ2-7,CSATGTPEQYF,TGCAGTGCTACCGGGACACCCGAGCAGTACTTC
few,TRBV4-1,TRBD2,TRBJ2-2,CASSQEGTSVHLIPNTGELFF,TGCGCCAGCAGCCAAGAAGGGACTAGCGTCCATCTAATCCCGAACACCGGGGAGCTGTTTTTT
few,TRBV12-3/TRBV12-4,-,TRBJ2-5,CASSSRQAPWAQYF,TGTGCCAGCAGTTCCAGACAGGCCCCGTGGGCCCAGTACTTC
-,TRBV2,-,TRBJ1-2,CASSEVLRRGGYTF,TGTGCCAGCAGTGAGGTATTACGCCGCGGTGGCTACACCTTC
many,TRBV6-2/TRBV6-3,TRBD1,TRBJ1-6,CATGQGDSPLHF,TGTGCCACCGGCCAGGGGGATTCACCCCTCCACTTT
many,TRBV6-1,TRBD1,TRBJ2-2,CASRQGANTGELFF,TGTGCCAGCAGACAGGGGGCAAACACCGGGGAGCTGTTTTTT
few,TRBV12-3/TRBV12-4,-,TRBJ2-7,CASGTVGEQYF,TGTGCCAGCGGAACGGTGGGCGAGCAGTACTTC
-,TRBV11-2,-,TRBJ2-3,CASSLATRNTQYF,TGTGCCAGCAGCTTGGCTACCCGTAATACGCAGTATTTT
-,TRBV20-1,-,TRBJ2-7,CSARDLLRQATYEQYF,TGCAGTGCTAGAGACCTATTGCGACAGGCCACCTACGAGCAGTACTTC
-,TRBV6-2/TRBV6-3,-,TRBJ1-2,CASSSSPTTGYTF,TGTGCCAGCAGTTCAAGCCCAACAACTGGCTACACCTTC